These 5 T cell receptor beta chains originate from one sample sequenced in a study of long-term antiretroviral therapy in people with HIV. Sequencing relied on immunoSEQ assay v3.0, run at survey level. Produced via immunoSEQ multiplex PCR; TCRdb's table is partial and in-frame only. This table holds about 40,000 clones, 83% found once. The sample was unsorted PBMCs, taken 1 year after starting antiretroviral therapy. The receptor set was obtained from a man aged 18 to 29 with HIV.

This chain connects TRBV4-3 to TRBJ2-7, with 11 bases fitting TRBD2. The CDR3 is 16 residues long. Germline V gene lookup returns CDR1 LGHNA and CDR2 YSLEER. The junction had 7 bases not matched to a gene; V was cut back by 0 bases and J by 6 bases. This CDR3 reads CASSQDLLAGEGEQYF. The CDR3 coding sequence is TGCGCCAGCAGCCAAGATCTACTAGCGGGAGAAGGCGAGCAGTACTTC.

The gene calls are TRBV6-5 and TRBJ1-4; 7 nucleotides agree with TRBD1. Germline values: CDR1 MNHEY, CDR2 SVGAGI. There are 14 residues in the CDR3. The ends lost 4 bases at V and 6 bases at J; junction bases unmatched: 5. The chain's CDR3 is CASSWNRGYEKLFF. CDR3 bases: TGTGCCAGCAGTTGGAACAGGGGCTATGAAAAACTGTTTTTT.

This sequence joins TRBV6-5 and TRBJ2-7; TRBD1 matches 8 bases. V lost 4 bases to trimming and J lost 0 bases; unmatched junction nucleotides: 5. CDR3 length equals 15 residues. Germline V lookup: CDR1 MNHEY, CDR2 SVGAGI. The CDR3 DNA follows: TGTGCCAGCAGTTCGACAGGGGCCCCCTCCTACGAGCAGTACTTC. This encodes CASSSTGAPSYEQYF.

V usage is TRBV10-2 and J usage is TRBJ2-5; D remains ambiguous. The CDR3 consists of 11 residues. V was pared by 6 bases and J by 4 bases, with 6 bases between. Germline assignment: CDR1 WSHSY and CDR2 SAAADI. CDR3 residues: CASRQGETQYF. CDR3 nucleotides: TGCGCCAGCAGGCAAGGAGAGACCCAGTACTTC.

V usage is TRBV27 and J usage is TRBJ2-4; TRBD1 agrees at 8 bases. This CDR3 comprises 15 residues. The trim removed 3 bases at V and 3 bases at J, leaving 4 bases unmatched. Germline V gene data show CDR1 as MNHEY and CDR2 as SMNVEV (reference sequence). DNA of the CDR3: TGTGCCAGCAGTTTGACAGGGGAAGGCAAAAACATTCAGTACTTC. It specifies CASSLTGEGKNIQYF.